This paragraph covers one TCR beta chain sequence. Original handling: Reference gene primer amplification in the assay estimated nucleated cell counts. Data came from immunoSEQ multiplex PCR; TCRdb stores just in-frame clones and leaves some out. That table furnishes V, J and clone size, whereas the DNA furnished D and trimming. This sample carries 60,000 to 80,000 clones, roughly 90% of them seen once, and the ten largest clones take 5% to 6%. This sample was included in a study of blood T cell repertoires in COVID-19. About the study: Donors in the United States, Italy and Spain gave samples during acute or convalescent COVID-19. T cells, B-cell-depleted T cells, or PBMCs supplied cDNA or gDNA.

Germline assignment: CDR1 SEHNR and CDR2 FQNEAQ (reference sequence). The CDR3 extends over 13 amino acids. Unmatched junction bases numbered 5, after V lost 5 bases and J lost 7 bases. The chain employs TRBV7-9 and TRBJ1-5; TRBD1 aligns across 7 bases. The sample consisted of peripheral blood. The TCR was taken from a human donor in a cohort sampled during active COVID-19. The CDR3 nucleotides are TGTGCCAGCAGCCGGACAGGTAACCAGCCCCAGCATTTT. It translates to CASSRTGNQPQHF. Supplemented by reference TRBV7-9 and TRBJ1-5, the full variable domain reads DTGVSQNPRHKITKRGQNVTFRCDPISEHNRLYWYRQTLGQGPEFLTYFQNEAQLEKSRLLSDRFSAERPKGSFSTLEIQRTEQGDSAMYLCASSRTGNQPQHFGDGTRLSIL.